These T cell receptor beta chains were read from a single sample in a study of blood T cell repertoires in COVID-19. This table comes from immunoSEQ multiplex PCR, and its TCRdb copy is limited to in-frame clones, with some not included. The sample contains under 150,000 clones, 80% of which appear only once. The sequenced material came from peripheral blood. The receptor set was obtained from a man in his 60s with active or convalescent COVID-19. Both conserved end residues are part of each CDR3. A D gene is named only where the DNA matches it firmly. Rows may omit the clone size; those that give it use once, few, many or a size class.

V	D	length	size	J	DNA	CDR3
TRBV30	.	12	.	TRBJ2-1	TGTGCCTGGAGTGGGAGATACAATGAGCAGTTCTTC	CAWSGRYNEQFF
TRBV3-1/TRBV3-2	.	14	.	TRBJ1-1	TGTGCCAGCAGCCACCAAACGGGTAACACTGAAGCTTTCTTT	CASSHQTGNTEAFF
TRBV5-1	.	14	.	TRBJ1-6	TGCGCCAGCAGCTTGCGGTCCGAGGGCTCACCCCTCCACTTT	CASSLRSEGSPLHF
TRBV7-9	TRBD2	14	.	TRBJ2-3	TGTGCCAGCACATCTAGCGGGAGGTCAGATACGCAGTATTTT	CASTSSGRSDTQYF
TRBV18	.	13	once	TRBJ2-3	TGTGCCAGCTCACCACCAGGGGGAGATACGCAGTATTTT	CASSPPGGDTQYF
TRBV5-1	.	14	.	TRBJ1-1	TGCGCCAGCAGCCCCCGGATTGGCGGTACTGAAGCTTTCTTT	CASSPRIGGTEAFF
TRBV5-1	TRBD1	14	.	TRBJ2-4	TGCGCCAGCAGCCCGAACAGGGGTTTGAACATTCAGTACTTC	CASSPNRGLNIQYF
TRBV19	.	12	.	TRBJ1-2	TGTGCCAGTAGCGTCCAGGGCCTTGGCTACACCTTC	CASSVQGLGYTF
TRBV9	TRBD2	15	.	TRBJ2-1	TGTGCCAGCAGCGCCTCTAGCGGCTCCTACAATGAGCAGTTCTTC	CASSASSGSYNEQFF
TRBV5-6	.	14	.	TRBJ1-1	TGTGCCAGCAGCCCGACAGGTAGGAACACTGAAGCTTTCTTT	CASSPTGRNTEAFF
TRBV14	TRBD2	13	once	TRBJ2-1	TGTGCCAGCAGCCAAGCTCGAGCGGGAGTCAAGTTCTTC	CASSQARAGVKFF
TRBV5-4	TRBD2	17	once	TRBJ2-3	TGTGCCAGCAGCCTAAAACCGGGCGGGAGCTACACAGATACGCAGTATTTT	CASSLKPGGSYTDTQYF
TRBV30	TRBD2	13	.	TRBJ2-1	TGTGCCTGGAGTAGCGGGAGGGGCTATGAGCAGTTCTTC	CAWSSGRGYEQFF
TRBV7-2	.	14	.	TRBJ2-5	TGTGCCAGCAGCCCGACTCTAATCCAAGAGACCCAGTACTTC	CASSPTLIQETQYF
TRBV18	.	12	.	TRBJ2-7	TGTGCCAGCTCAGACTCACGGAGGGAGCAGTACTTC	CASSDSRREQYF
TRBV28	.	14	.	TRBJ1-2	TGTGCCAGCAGTACCCCCGGACAGCTCTATGGCTACACCTTC	CASSTPGQLYGYTF
TRBV4-3	TRBD1	15	once	TRBJ1-5	TGCGCCAGCAGCCAAGATAGGGGGCTCGATCAGCCCCAGCATTTT	CASSQDRGLDQPQHF
TRBV18	TRBD2	18	few	TRBJ2-2	TGTGCCAGCTCACCAGGGATAGCGGGATCAAAGGAAGCCGGGGAGCTGTTTTTT	CASSPGIAGSKEAGELFF
TRBV7-9	TRBD1	15	.	TRBJ1-4	TGTGCCAGCAGCCTCAACAGGGGAGGCAATGAAAAACTGTTTTTT	CASSLNRGGNEKLFF
TRBV9	.	13	.	TRBJ2-7	TGTGCCAGCAGCGTAGACGATGGCCACGAGCAGTACTTC	CASSVDDGHEQYF
TRBV28	TRBD2	19	.	TRBJ2-1	TGTGCCAGCAGTTCAGCGACTAGCGGGCTATTAAGCTCCTACAATGAGCAGTTCTTC	CASSSATSGLLSSYNEQFF
TRBV19	TRBD1	15	.	TRBJ1-5	TGTGCCAGTAGTATTACCCGACAGGGCGGTCAGCCCCAGCATTTT	CASSITRQGGQPQHF
TRBV5-5	.	13	.	TRBJ1-1	TGTGCCAGCAGGCTGGGGAGGGGCACTGAAGCTTTCTTT	CASRLGRGTEAFF
TRBV4-3	.	15	.	TRBJ2-7	TGCGCCAGCAGCCAAGACAGGGGCAGGGGCTACGAGCAGTACTTC	CASSQDRGRGYEQYF
TRBV11-2	TRBD1	17	.	TRBJ2-1	TGTGCCAGCAGCTTAGTATCGGGACAGCAAGCCTACAATGAGCAGTTCTTC	CASSLVSGQQAYNEQFF
TRBV4-3	TRBD2	16	.	TRBJ2-3	TGCGCCAGCAGCCAAGATCCTAGCGGATTCACAGATACGCAGTATTTT	CASSQDPSGFTDTQYF
TRBV18	.	15	.	TRBJ1-1	TGTGCCAGCTCACCACAGGGTCAAACGGGGACTGAAGCTTTCTTT	CASSPQGQTGTEAFF
TRBV7-2	TRBD2	15	.	TRBJ2-5	TGTGCCAGCAGCCGGGGGGGGCCTTCTCAAGAGACCCAGTACTTC	CASSRGGPSQETQYF
TRBV28	.	14	.	TRBJ2-1	TGTGCCGTTCAGGGGGGTAGGAGAGCCGATGAGCAGTTCTTC	CAVQGGRRADEQFF
TRBV6-1	.	15	once	TRBJ2-5	TGTGCCAGCAACCCTATGGACACCACCTCAGAGACCCAGTACTTC	CASNPMDTTSETQYF
TRBV7-3	TRBD2	16	.	TRBJ2-3	TGTGCCAGCAGTTTACCAAGCGGGAGCGGCACAGATACGCAGTATTTT	CASSLPSGSGTDTQYF
TRBV3-1/TRBV3-2	TRBD1	17	.	TRBJ1-1	TGTGCCAGCAGCCAAGGAGGACCCGGGACAGGGTATACTGAAGCTTTCTTT	CASSQGGPGTGYTEAFF
TRBV28	TRBD1	15	once	TRBJ1-2	TGTGCCAGCACCCCCTTAACAGGGGATTCGAATGGCTACACCTTC	CASTPLTGDSNGYTF
TRBV7-9	TRBD2	13	.	TRBJ2-1	TGTGCCAGCAGCTTATCTAGCGGGAGTGAGCAGTTCTTC	CASSLSSGSEQFF
TRBV7-3	.	13	.	TRBJ1-2	TGTGCCAGCAGCTCGGAGGATAACTATGGCTACACCTTC	CASSSEDNYGYTF
TRBV7-2	.	14	.	TRBJ1-4	TGTGCCAGCAGCTTAATGGCAGGGAATGAAAAACTGTTTTTT	CASSLMAGNEKLFF
TRBV7-3	TRBD2	17	.	TRBJ2-2	TGTGCCAGCAGCTTAACGCAGACTAGCGGGACCGGCGGGGAGCTGTTTTTT	CASSLTQTSGTGGELFF
TRBV27	TRBD2	14	few	TRBJ2-7	TGTGCCAGCAGTCCTGGACTAGCGGGAGCCGAGCAGTACTTC	CASSPGLAGAEQYF
TRBV7-8	.	15	.	TRBJ1-5	TGTGCCAGCAGCTTAGAGGGCCGGCGGGATCAGCCCCAGCATTTT	CASSLEGRRDQPQHF
TRBV28	TRBD2	17	.	TRBJ2-7	TGTGCCAGCAGTTTCGGTAGCGGGAGGGCCCGGGACTACGAGCAGTACTTC	CASSFGSGRARDYEQYF
TRBV14	TRBD1	13	.	TRBJ2-1	TGTGCCAGCAGCCAAGATTCCAGGGGGCGGCAGTTCTTC	CASSQDSRGRQFF
TRBV5-4	.	16	few	TRBJ1-4	TGTGCCAGCAGCCCGGGGGGCGGGGCAACTAATGAAAAACTGTTTTTT	CASSPGGGATNEKLFF
TRBV29-1	.	11	.	TRBJ1-2	TGCAGCACCCCCGTGAGGGATGGCTACACCTTC	CSTPVRDGYTF
TRBV2	.	12	.	TRBJ1-3	TGTGCCAGCAGTGAAGAAGGGGACACCATATATTTT	CASSEEGDTIYF
TRBV9	TRBD1	14	once	TRBJ1-1	TGTGCCAGCAGCGTTGGACAGGCGACCACTGAAGCTTTCTTT	CASSVGQATTEAFF
TRBV6-5	TRBD2	14	once	TRBJ2-2	TGTGCCAGCCGTCCGGGACTAAACACCGGGGAGCTGTTTTTT	CASRPGLNTGELFF
TRBV10-3	.	14	.	TRBJ1-4	TGTGCCATCAGTGAGTTCAGGGAGGGAGAAAAACTGTTTTTT	CAISEFREGEKLFF
TRBV6-2/TRBV6-3	.	15	.	TRBJ1-5	TGTGCCAGCAGTTACGCGGGGGATAGCAATCAGCCCCAGCATTTT	CASSYAGDSNQPQHF
TRBV5-8	TRBD1	12	.	TRBJ1-2	TGTGCCAGCAGCCGGACAGGGGCTCGCTACACCTTC	CASSRTGARYTF
TRBV5-1	.	12	.	TRBJ2-5	TGCGCCAGCAGCCCCGTCGAGGAGACCCAGTACTTC	CASSPVEETQYF
TRBV6-2/TRBV6-3	.	15	once	TRBJ1-6	TGTGCCAGCAGTTACTCGGGTGTGGGCCAGTCACCCCTCCACTTT	CASSYSGVGQSPLHF
TRBV19	.	13	.	TRBJ2-2	TGTGCCAGTAGTTGGCTAGCACCCGGGGAGCTGTTTTTT	CASSWLAPGELFF